This T cell receptor (beta chain) was recorded in a study of shared clonotypes between healthy human individuals. Study-wide results and caveats: In contrast to clonotypes shared by all four donors, non-shared clonotypes had lower generation probabilities. Sharing across four donors was highest in naive CD4 (roughly 5%) and lowest in memory CD8 (0.4%). Naive subsets typically showed greater estimated richness than memory subsets.

The CDR3 sequence is 15 residues long. From germline, CDR1 is SGHVS and CDR2 FNYEAQ. V gave up 2 bases and J gave up 3 bases, with 14 bases separating them. TCRdb keeps only in-frame clones here, not all; method: immunoSEQ multiplex PCR. The profile shows hundreds of thousands of clones, about 97% of them singletons. The CD4+ fraction was divided into a CD45RA+ naive subset and a CD45RA-negative memory subset. With regard to this clone: What it binds is not known.

This TCR was recovered from a woman aged 30 to 39 in good health. The chain has TRBV7-6 and TRBJ2-7; D perhaps matches TRBD2 (6 bases). Input material: naive CD4+ T cells sorted from blood. Noted subset: CD45RA+ positively selected. The CDR3 DNA sequence: TGTGCCAGCAGCTTATCGGGGGAGGTCTTCTACGAGCAGTACTTC. Translated, it gives CASSLSGEVFYEQYF.